This TCR beta chain was sequenced in a study of cytomegalovirus exposure and HLA in healthy donors. This PCR relied on a set of 60 Vbeta primers and 13 Jbeta primers. The assay was immunoSEQ multiplex PCR, and TCRdb's table has in-frame clones only and misses some. This table holds 110,000 to 150,000 clones, roughly 80% found once. When sampled, the donors appeared nominally healthy, though they likely had unrecorded immune exposures. The V gene end was trimmed by 5 bases and the J gene end by 7 bases; junction bases not matched to a gene: 10. From germline, CDR1 is MDHEN and CDR2 SYDVKM. The CDR3 totals 17 residues. This clone came up once.

Sequencing used PBMCs. The receptor's source is a woman aged 40 to 50 in good health and CMV-seropositive. The chain is built from TRBV28 and TRBJ2-1; 14 positions match TRBD2. DNA of the CDR3: TGTGCCAGCAGTCAGACTAGCGGGGGGGAAAGTTGGAATGAGCAGTTCTTC. It translates to CASSQTSGGESWNEQFF.